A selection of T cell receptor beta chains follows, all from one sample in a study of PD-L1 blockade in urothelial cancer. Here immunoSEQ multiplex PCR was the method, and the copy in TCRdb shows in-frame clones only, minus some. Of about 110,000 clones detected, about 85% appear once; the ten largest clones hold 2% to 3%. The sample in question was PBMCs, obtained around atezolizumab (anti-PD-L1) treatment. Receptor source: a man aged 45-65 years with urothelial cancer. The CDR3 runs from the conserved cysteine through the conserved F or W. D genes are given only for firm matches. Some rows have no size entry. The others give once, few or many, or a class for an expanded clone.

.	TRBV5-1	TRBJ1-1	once	TGCGCCAGCAGCTCTGGGCAGAGAAACACTGAAGCTTTCTTT	CASSSGQRNTEAFF
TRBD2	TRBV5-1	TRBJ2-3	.	TGCGCCAGCAGCCCAACTAGCGGCCCTAGCACAGATACGCAGTATTTT	CASSPTSGPSTDTQYF
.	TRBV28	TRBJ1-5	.	TGTGCCAGCAGTTGGGCCCAGCTCAATCAGCCCCAGCATTTT	CASSWAQLNQPQHF
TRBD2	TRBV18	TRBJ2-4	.	TGTGCCAGCTCACCGGGGGCTAGCGGGAGGTACATTCAGTACTTC	CASSPGASGRYIQYF
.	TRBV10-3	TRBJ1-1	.	TGTGCCATCAGTGAGCCAGAAAGGGGGACTGAAGCTTTCTTT	CAISEPERGTEAFF
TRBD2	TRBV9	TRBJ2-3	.	TGTGCCAGCAGCGTAGATAGCGGGAGAGGAAATACGCAGTATTTT	CASSVDSGRGNTQYF
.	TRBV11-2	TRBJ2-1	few	TGTGCCAGCAGCTTGGTAAGGCGGCCCGAGCAGTTCTTC	CASSLVRRPEQFF
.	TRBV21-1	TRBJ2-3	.	TGTGCCAGCAGCGCGGTGGGGTCAGGGGAGAATACGCAGTATTTT	CASSAVGSGENTQYF
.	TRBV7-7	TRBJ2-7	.	TGTGCTAGCGGCTTAGCTTCCGGCTCCTACGAGCAGTACTTC	CASGLASGSYEQYF
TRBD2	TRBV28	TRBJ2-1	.	TGTGCCAGCATTCGTCCCCCGGGAGGAGCCCACAATGAGCAGTTCTTC	CASIRPPGGAHNEQFF
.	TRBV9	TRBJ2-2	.	TGTGCCAGCACCCCCGGAGACACCGGGGAGCTGTTTTTT	CASTPGDTGELFF
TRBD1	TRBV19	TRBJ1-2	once	TGTGCCAGTAGACGGACAGGGGACTATGGCTACACCTTC	CASRRTGDYGYTF
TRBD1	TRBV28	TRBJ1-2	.	TGTGCCAGCAGTCTAGGACAGGGGGCGAGGGGCTACACCTTC	CASSLGQGARGYTF
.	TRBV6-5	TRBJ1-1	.	TGTGCCAGCAGTTACGGTCCGGGTTTCACTGAAGCTTTCTTT	CASSYGPGFTEAFF
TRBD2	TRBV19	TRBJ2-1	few	TGTGCCAGTGGGCGGGAGGGCCGGAGTGAGCAGTTCTTC	CASGREGRSEQFF
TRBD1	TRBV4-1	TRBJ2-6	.	TGCGCCAGCAGCTCGGACAGGGCTGGGGCCAACGTCCTGACTTTC	CASSSDRAGANVLTF
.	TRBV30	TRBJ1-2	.	TGTGCCTGGAGTCCACCGGGGGCTAACTATGGCTACACCTTC	CAWSPPGANYGYTF
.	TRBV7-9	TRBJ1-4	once	TGTGCCAGCAGCTTAACCAGCGCCCTTAATGAAAAACTGTTTTTT	CASSLTSALNEKLFF
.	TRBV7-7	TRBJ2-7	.	TGTGCTAGCAGCTCTGAGGTTTTTACCGAGCAGTACTTC	CASSSEVFTEQYF
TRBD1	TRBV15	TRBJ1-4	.	TGTGCCACCAGCCGGGACAGGGGTCTAGAAAAACTGTTTTTT	CATSRDRGLEKLFF
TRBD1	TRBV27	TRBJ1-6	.	TGTGCCAGCAGTCCAAGGACAGGGGTTAATTCACCCCTCCACTTT	CASSPRTGVNSPLHF
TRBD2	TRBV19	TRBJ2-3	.	TGTGCCAGTAGCGGCGCGGGAGGGGTAGATACGCAGTATTTT	CASSGAGGVDTQYF
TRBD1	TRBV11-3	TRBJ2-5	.	TGTGCCAGCAGCCTAGGGGGACAGGGAGAGACCCAGTACTTC	CASSLGGQGETQYF
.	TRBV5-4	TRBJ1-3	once	TGTGCCAGCAGCACTAACACCGGAAACACCATATATTTT	CASSTNTGNTIYF
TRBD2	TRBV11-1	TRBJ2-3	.	TGTGCCAGCAGCTTCTTAGCGGGAGAGGTCGTTGATACGCAGTATTTT	CASSFLAGEVVDTQYF
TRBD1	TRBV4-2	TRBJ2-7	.	TGTGCCAGCAGCCGAGGGGACAGCTCCTACGAGCAGTACTTC	CASSRGDSSYEQYF
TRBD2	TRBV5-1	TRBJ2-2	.	TGCGCCAGCAGCTACTCGGGACTAGACACCGGGGAGCTGTTTTTT	CASSYSGLDTGELFF
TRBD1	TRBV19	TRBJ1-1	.	TGTGCCAGTAGTACCCGGACAGGCACTGAAGCTTTCTTT	CASSTRTGTEAFF
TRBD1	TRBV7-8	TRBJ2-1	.	TGTGCCAGCAGCTTTAATACGGGACAGAACTACAATGAGCAGTTCTTC	CASSFNTGQNYNEQFF
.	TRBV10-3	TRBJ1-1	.	TGTGCCATCAGTGGAGATCAGGCGGGACTTTCTGAAGCTTTCTTT	CAISGDQAGLSEAFF
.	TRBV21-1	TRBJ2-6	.	TGTGCCAGCAGCTCTTACTTTCGATACTCTGGGGCCAACGTCCTGACTTTC	CASSSYFRYSGANVLTF
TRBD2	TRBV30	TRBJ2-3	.	TGTGCCTGGAGCCTGGGGGAGGGTTCAGCAGATACGCAGTATTTT	CAWSLGEGSADTQYF
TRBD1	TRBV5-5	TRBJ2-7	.	TGTGCCAGCAGCTTAAGCACTGGACAGGGACACGACGAGCAGTACTTC	CASSLSTGQGHDEQYF
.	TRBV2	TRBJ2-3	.	TGTGCCAGCAGTGAAGATCAGGGTACGCAGTATTTT	CASSEDQGTQYF
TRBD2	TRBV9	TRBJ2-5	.	TGTGCCAGCAGCGTAGGATCAGCGGGAGTGACCCAGTACTTC	CASSVGSAGVTQYF